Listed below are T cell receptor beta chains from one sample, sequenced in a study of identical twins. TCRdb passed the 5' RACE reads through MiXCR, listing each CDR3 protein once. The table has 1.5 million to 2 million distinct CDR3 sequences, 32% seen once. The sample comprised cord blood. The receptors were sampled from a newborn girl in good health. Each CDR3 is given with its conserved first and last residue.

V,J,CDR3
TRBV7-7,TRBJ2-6,CASSPAGAGANVLTF
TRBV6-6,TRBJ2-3,CASRSGRAADTQYF
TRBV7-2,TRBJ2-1,CASSHRQGLDYNEQFF
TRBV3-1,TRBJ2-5,CASSPGTSTYQETQYF
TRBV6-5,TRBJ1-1,CASSPNYSTEAFF
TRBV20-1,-,CSVGLAVQETQFF
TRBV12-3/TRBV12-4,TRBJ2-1,CASRGTSGSYNEQFF
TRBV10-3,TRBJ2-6,CAISDFSGRARPGANVLTF
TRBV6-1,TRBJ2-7,CASSEPNFLAGSEQYF
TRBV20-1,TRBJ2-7,CSAPPGSYEQYF
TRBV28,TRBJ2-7,CASRGDSYELYF
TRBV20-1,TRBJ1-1,CSARADLNTEAFF
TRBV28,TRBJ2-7,CASHSMDCPYEQYF
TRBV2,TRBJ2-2,CASTRDQTGELFF
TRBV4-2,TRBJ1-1,CASSQDLRVNTEAFF
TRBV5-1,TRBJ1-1,CASSLAWPGGMNTEAFF
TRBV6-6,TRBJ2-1,CASRVRGGEQFF
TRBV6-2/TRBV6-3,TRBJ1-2,CASSGQGARYGYTF
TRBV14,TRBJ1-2,CASSRQRGYGYTF
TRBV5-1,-,CASSWGLTEQYF
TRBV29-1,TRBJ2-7,CSVRVAGVYEQYF
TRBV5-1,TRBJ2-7,CASSPDGTTSYEQYF
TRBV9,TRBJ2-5,CASSAGLAGETQYF
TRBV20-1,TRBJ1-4,CSALGGRPNEKLFF
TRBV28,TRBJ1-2,CASSLYWDRAPNYGYTF
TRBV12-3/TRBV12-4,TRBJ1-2,CASSGGGNYGYTF
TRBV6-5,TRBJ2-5,CASSYTSISPQYF
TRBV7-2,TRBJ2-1,CASSLARTDYNEQFF
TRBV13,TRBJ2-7,CASSFKGQLSSYEQYF
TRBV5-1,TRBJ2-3,CASSLNIPSTDTQYF
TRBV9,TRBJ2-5,CASSVASGRGQETQYF
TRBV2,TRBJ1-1,CASSYYYRLNTEAFF